This T cell receptor (beta chain) is drawn from a study of shared clonotypes between healthy human individuals. Trimming removed 1 base at V and 7 bases at J, with 8 bases between. Germline loops: CDR1 SNHLY, CDR2 FYNNEI. The CDR3 sequence is 13 residues long. Study-level findings and limits: Generally, naive subsets (rather than memory subsets) showed larger estimated richness.

Negatively enriched CD4+ T cells were divided by CD45RA into naive and memory. A remark on this clone: What it recognizes is unknown.

The assay was immunoSEQ multiplex PCR, and TCRdb's table has in-frame clones only and misses some. The table has a few hundred thousand clones, around four fifths seen once. The chain links TRBV2 to TRBJ2-4, with D unclear. Sequenced sample: memory CD4+ T cells sorted from blood. Documented subset: CD45RA-negative fraction. The sequence was obtained from a man younger than 45 in good health. CDR3 amino acids: CASSEGRVNIQYF. The DNA for the CDR3 is TGTGCCAGCAGTGAAGGAAGGGTGAACATTCAGTACTTC.